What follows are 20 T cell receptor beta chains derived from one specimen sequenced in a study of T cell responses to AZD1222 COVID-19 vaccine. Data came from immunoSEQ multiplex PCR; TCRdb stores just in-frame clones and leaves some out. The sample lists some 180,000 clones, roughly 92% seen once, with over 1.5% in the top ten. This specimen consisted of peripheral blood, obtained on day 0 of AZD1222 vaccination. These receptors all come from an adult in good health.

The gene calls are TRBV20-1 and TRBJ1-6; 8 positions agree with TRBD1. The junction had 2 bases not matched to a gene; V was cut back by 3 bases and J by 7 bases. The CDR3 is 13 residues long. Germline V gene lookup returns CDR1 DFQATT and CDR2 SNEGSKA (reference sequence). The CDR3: CSASQGANSPLHF. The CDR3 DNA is TGCAGTGCTAGTCAGGGGGCGAATTCACCCCTCCACTTT.

In DNA, the CDR3 is TGTGCCAGCAGTCGGGACGGAGCCTACGAGCAGTACTTC. Its translation: CASSRDGAYEQYF. The chain recombines TRBV12-3 or TRBV12-4 with TRBJ2-7; the D gene could be TRBD1 or TRBD2 (5 bases each). The CDR3 is 13 residues long. The V end was cut by 5 bases, the J end by 2 bases, with 10 bases between.

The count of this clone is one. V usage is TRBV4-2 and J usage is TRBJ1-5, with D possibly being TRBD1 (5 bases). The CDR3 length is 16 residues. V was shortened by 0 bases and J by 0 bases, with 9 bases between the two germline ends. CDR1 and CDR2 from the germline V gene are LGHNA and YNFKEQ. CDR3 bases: TGTGCCAGCAGCCAAGATTTGACAGTTAGCAATCAGCCCCAGCATTTT. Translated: CASSQDLTVSNQPQHF.

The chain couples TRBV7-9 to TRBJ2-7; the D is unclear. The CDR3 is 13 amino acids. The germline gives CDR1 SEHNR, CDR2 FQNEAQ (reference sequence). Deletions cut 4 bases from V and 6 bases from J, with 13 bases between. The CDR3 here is CASSSPVAGEQYF. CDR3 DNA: TGTGCCAGCAGCTCACCTGTTGCTGGCGAGCAGTACTTC.

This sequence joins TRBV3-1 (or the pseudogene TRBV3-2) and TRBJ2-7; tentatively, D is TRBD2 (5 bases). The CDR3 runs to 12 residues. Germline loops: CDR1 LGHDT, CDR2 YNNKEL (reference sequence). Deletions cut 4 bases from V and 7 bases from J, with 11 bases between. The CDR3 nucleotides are TGTGCCAGCAGCCGCGGCGGGCTAGAGCAGTACTTC. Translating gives CASSRGGLEQYF.

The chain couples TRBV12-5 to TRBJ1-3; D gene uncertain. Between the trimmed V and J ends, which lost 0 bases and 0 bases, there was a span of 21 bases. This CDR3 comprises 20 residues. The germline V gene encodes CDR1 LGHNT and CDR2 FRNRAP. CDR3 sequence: CASGLVVFGDSSPSGNTIYF. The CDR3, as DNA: TGTGCTAGTGGTTTGGTAGTTTTTGGGGATAGCTCACCCTCTGGAAACACCATATATTTT.

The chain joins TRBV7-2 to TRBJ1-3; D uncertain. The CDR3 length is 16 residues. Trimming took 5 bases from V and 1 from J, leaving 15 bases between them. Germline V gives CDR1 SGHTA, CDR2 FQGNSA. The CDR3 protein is CASSPTRRQSGNTIYF. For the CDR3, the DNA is TGTGCCAGCAGCCCAACGAGACGACAATCTGGAAACACCATATATTTT.

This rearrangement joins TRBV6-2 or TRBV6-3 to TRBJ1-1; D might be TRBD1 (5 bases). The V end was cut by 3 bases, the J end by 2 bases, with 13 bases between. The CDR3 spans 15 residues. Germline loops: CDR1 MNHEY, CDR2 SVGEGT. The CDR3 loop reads CASSYRGQGNTEAFF. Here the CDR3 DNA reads TGTGCCAGCAGTTATAGAGGGCAGGGTAACACTGAAGCTTTCTTT.

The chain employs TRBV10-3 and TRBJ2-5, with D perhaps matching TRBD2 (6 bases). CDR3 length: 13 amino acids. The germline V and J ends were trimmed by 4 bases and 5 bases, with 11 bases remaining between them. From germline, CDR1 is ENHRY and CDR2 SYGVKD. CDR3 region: CAISAGGSETQYF. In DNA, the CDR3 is TGTGCCATCAGTGCCGGGGGTTCGGAGACCCAGTACTTC.

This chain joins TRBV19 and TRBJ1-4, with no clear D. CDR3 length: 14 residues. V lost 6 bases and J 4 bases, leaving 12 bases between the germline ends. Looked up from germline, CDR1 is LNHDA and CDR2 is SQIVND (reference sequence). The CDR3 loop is CASSLQGHNEKLFF. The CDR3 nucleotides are TGTGCCAGTAGCCTTCAAGGCCATAATGAAAAACTGTTTTTT.

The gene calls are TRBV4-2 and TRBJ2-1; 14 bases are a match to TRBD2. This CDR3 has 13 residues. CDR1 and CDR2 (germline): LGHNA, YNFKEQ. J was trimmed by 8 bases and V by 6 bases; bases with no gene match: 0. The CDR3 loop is CASRGLAGDEQFF. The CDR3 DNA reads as TGTGCCAGCAGGGGACTAGCGGGGGATGAGCAGTTCTTC.

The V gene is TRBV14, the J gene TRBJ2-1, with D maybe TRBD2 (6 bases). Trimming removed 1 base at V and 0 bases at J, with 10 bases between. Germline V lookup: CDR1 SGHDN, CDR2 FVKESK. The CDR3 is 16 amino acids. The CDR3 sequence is CASSQGRVSSYNEQFF. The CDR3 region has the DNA TGTGCCAGCAGCCAAGGGAGGGTTAGCTCCTACAATGAGCAGTTCTTC. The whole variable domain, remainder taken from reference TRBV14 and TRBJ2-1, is EAGVTQFPSHSVIEKGQTVTLRCDPISGHDNLYWYRRVMGKEIKFLLHFVKESKQDESGMPNNRFLAERTGGTYSTLKVQPAELEDSGVYFCASSQGRVSSYNEQFFGPGTRLTVL.

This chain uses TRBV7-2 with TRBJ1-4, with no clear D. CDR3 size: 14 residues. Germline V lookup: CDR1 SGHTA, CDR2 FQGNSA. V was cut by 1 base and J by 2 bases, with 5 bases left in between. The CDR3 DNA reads TGTGCCAGCAGCTTAGGGGCCACTAATGAAAAACTGTTTTTT. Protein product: CASSLGATNEKLFF.

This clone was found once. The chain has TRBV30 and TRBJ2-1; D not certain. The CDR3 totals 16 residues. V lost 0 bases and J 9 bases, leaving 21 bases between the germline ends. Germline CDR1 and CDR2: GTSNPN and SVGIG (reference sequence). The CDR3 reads CAWSVLGRRWLGEQFF. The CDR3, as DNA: TGTGCCTGGAGTGTACTTGGCAGAAGGTGGTTAGGTGAGCAGTTCTTC.

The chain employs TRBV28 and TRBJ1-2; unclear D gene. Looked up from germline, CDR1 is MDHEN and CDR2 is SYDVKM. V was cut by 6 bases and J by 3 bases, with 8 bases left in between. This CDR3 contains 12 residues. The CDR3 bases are TGTGCCAGCAGGAACCCCTACTATGGCTACACCTTC. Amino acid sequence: CASRNPYYGYTF.

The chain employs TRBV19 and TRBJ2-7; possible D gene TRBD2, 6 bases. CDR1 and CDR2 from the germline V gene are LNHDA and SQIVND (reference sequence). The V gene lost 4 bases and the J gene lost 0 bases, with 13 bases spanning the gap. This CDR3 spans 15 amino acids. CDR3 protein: CASSTSVPSSYEQYF. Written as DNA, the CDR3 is TGTGCCAGTAGTACTAGCGTCCCGAGCTCCTACGAGCAGTACTTC.

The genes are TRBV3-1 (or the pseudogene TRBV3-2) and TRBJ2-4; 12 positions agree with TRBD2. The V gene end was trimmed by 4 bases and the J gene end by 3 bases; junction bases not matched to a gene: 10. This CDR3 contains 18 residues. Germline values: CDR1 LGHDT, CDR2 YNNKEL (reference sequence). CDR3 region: CASSPSGRASSVKNIQYF. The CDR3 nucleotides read TGTGCCAGCAGCCCTAGCGGGAGGGCCTCATCGGTCAAAAACATTCAGTACTTC.

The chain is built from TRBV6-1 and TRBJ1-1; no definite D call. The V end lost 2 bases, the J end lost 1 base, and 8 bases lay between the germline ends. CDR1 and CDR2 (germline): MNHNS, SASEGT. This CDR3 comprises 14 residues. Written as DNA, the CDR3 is TGTGCCAGCAGTGAACGTGGGCAGAACACTGAAGCTTTCTTT. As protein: CASSERGQNTEAFF.

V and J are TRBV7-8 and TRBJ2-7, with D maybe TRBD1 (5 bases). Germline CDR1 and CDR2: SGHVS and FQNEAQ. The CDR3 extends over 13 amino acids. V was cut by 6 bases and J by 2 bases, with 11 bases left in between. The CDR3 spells CASSLVTAYEQYF. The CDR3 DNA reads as TGTGCCAGCAGTTTGGTGACAGCCTACGAGCAGTACTTC.

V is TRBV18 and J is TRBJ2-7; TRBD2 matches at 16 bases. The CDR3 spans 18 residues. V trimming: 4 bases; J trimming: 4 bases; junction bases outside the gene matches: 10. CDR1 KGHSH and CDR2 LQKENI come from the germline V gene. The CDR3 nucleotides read TGTGCCAGCTCACTGACCGGGACTAGCGGGGGGGCAGGTTACGAGCAGTACTTC. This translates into CASSLTGTSGGAGYEQYF.